The entry below gives a single T cell receptor beta chain sequence along with its context. Its antigen remains undetermined. It has no much larger one-base neighbor in the sample; base qualities were not kept. The data stem from a study of blood T cell repertoires in COVID-19 (dated by TCRdb to 2018 to 2020). Context from the whole study: Samples from collaborators originated in the United States, Italy and Spain and spanned both the acute and convalescent phases of COVID-19. The prospective study material was composed of cDNA or gDNA derived from T cells, B-cell-depleted T cells, or PBMCs. HLA class I and class II types, where available, came from metadata supplied by the sample provider rather than from assay-based typing. The dataset comprised deeply sampled blood TCRbeta repertoires from subjects exposed to, actively infected with, or recovered from COVID-19. Samples were obtained from the ongoing ImmuneRACE study (first 160 participants) and from some 1,200 subjects provided by 6 global collaborators. Nearly every sample came with metadata listing a de-identified subject ID, COVID-19 status, age in years and sex. A freely available public database, intended as a resource for researchers studying the immune response to SARS-CoV-2, is where the repertoires were released.

Collaborating institutions collected whole blood in K2EDTA tubes following their own protocols. For TCRbeta analysis, collaborator samples were shipped as frozen whole blood, as isolated PBMCs, or as DNA extracted from either sample type. Broader findings and caveats from the paper: The amount of clinical and demographic metadata varied by source and participant and was provided uncurated.

TCRbeta CDR3 regions were amplified from genomic DNA using the immunoSEQ Assay, a bias-controlled multiplex PCR. Per the original workflow: The number of nucleated cells in each sample was estimated by amplification of reference gene primers within the assay. Sequence reads were collapsed and filtered to measure the absolute abundance of every unique TCRbeta CDR3 rearrangement. For each sample, productive Simpson clonality was calculated as the square root of Simpson's diversity index over productive rearrangements. The clones in this table, taken by TCRdb from immuneACCESS, are in-frame only. Not every clone is retained; where verified, under half of the shortfall comes from an unresolved V gene, and the cause of the rest is unknown. V and J calls and clone size are copied from that table; D and trimming were computed from the DNA. Present in this sample are some 270,000 clones, roughly 86% of which were seen just once. The biggest ten clones account for just under 9% of the sample.

Sequenced input: peripheral blood. This clonotype was sampled from a man in his forties with active or convalescent COVID-19.

CDR3 region: CASKAGGPTDTQYF. DNA sequence: TGTGCCAGCAAGGCGGGGGGTCCCACAGATACGCAGTATTTT. The sequence joins TRBV6-5 to TRBJ2-3, and TRBD2 matches 8 of the central bases. Unmatched junction bases come to 5, with V trimmed by 7 bases and J by 2 bases. The CDR3 starts with the cysteine, ends with the phenylalanine, and has 14 residues. Of the read, only the CDR3 DNA is kept; its 42 bases are in frame from base 1. According to the germline V gene, CDR1 reads MNHEY and CDR2 reads SVGAGI.